The 2 T cell receptor beta chains below all came from one sample that was sequenced in a study of T cells of healthy individuals. Using its own MiXCR run on the 5' RACE reads, TCRdb lists one record per CDR3 protein. The sample yields around 80,000 distinct CDR3 sequences, more than 4.5% seen once. Receptors originate from a female donor in good health.

The genes are TRBV6-6 and TRBJ2-3; 10 bases are a match to TRBD2. The CDR3 covers 17 residues. Germline CDR1 MNHNY, CDR2 SVGAGI (reference sequence). V gave up 2 bases and J gave up 6 bases; unmatched junction bases: 11. CDR3 protein: CASSYGVAGGVVDTQYF. The CDR3 DNA follows: TGTGCCAGCAGTTACGGGGTAGCGGGAGGAGTCGTCGATACGCAGTATTTT.

In this sample, this clonotype turned up many times. The CDR3 nucleotides read TGTGCCTGGAGTGTAGGGGCAGATACGCAGTATTTT. It encodes CAWSVGADTQYF. The J gene is TRBJ2-3, the V gene TRBV30; TRBD1 might be the D (5 bases). Trimming took off 0 bases at V and 4 bases at J, with 5 bases between the two ends. CDR1 and CDR2 (germline): GTSNPN, SVGIG (reference sequence). CDR3 length: 12 residues.